This T cell receptor (beta chain) emerged from a study of T cells after posttransplantation cyclophosphamide. Study-wide results and caveats: TRB overlap between skin or GI tissue T cells and blood was limited. Donor CD8+ memory clones often dominated recipient blood repertoires at later times.

This clone was observed many times. Its antigen remains unidentified. Here immunoSEQ multiplex PCR was the method, and the copy in TCRdb shows in-frame clones only, minus some. The sample includes 25,000 to 30,000 clones, none of them occurring once. CDR3 size: 13 residues. Trimming stripped 1 base from V and 7 bases from J, with 8 bases between. Germline-derived CDR1 and CDR2 are SGHNT and YENEEA. The sequencing input was PBMCs. This chain joins TRBV11-3 and TRBJ2-1; maybe TRBD2 (5 bases). The receptor was derived from a woman between 55 and 75 years old in good health, CMV-negative, and a related stem cell transplant donor. CDR3 nucleotide sequence: TGTGCCAGCAGCTTAGTTCCGGGGAATGAGCAGTTCTTC. It is translated as CASSLVPGNEQFF.